These 22 T cell receptor beta chains came from one sample sequenced in a study of monozygotic twins with inflammatory bowel disease. No DNA is given; TCRdb re-called the 5' RACE reads and lists each CDR3 protein once. In all, the sample yields 93,000 or so distinct CDR3 sequences. Sequenced input: blood. All receptors come from a human donor with ulcerative colitis or Crohn's disease, or a healthy co-twin of an affected twin (not recorded which).

This chain uses TRBV7-9 with TRBJ1-6. CDR3 length: 14 amino acids. The germline V gene encodes CDR1 SEHNR and CDR2 FQNEAQ (reference sequence). The CDR3 protein is CASSLQGGDSPLHF.

CDR3 loop: CSVGAGGIGNTIYF. The gene calls are TRBV29-1 and TRBJ1-3. The CDR3 totals 14 residues. CDR1 is SQVTM and CDR2 is ANQGSEA in the germline V gene.

The rearrangement uses TRBV19 and TRBJ2-1; TCRdb's assignment of TRBD2 cannot be checked, as there is no DNA. The CDR3 extends over 14 amino acids. Germline V gene lookup returns CDR1 LNHDA and CDR2 SQIVND (reference sequence). The CDR3 region is CASSLAGGRDEQFF.

This chain connects TRBV11-2 to TRBJ2-7; TCRdb proposes TRBD1, but this gene call is untestable without DNA. Germline V gene sequence: CDR1 SGHAT, CDR2 FQNNGV. The CDR3 is made up of 17 amino acids. This CDR3 is CASSLDIVPGTAYEQYF.

The V gene is TRBV7-9, the J gene TRBJ2-5; TCRdb picks TRBD1, but there is no DNA to check that call. CDR1 and CDR2 from the germline V gene are SEHNR and FQNEAQ (reference sequence). This CDR3 comprises 14 residues. The CDR3 reads CASRLGQGQETQYF.

The chain employs TRBV19 and TRBJ2-6; no DNA is available, so the TRBD2 call from TCRdb remains unchecked. This CDR3 is 18 amino acids long. CDR1 and CDR2 from the germline V gene are LNHDA and SQIVND (reference sequence). The CDR3 loop is CASMWRAARNSGANVLTF. Drawing the rest from reference TRBV19 and TRBJ2-6, the complete variable domain is DGGITQSPKYLFRKEGQNVTLSCEQNLNHDAMYWYRQDPGQGLRLIYYSQIVNDFQKGDIAEGYSVSREKKESFPLTVTSAQKNPTAFYLCASMWRAARNSGANVLTFGAGSRLTVL.

This chain uses TRBV19 with TRBJ2-2; lacking DNA, the TRBD1 call made by TCRdb goes unchecked. This CDR3 is 14 amino acids long. The germline V gene has CDR1 LNHDA and CDR2 SQIVND (reference sequence). The CDR3 here is CASSTWARSGELFF.

The chain links TRBV5-5 to TRBJ2-2; with no DNA, the TCRdb D assignment of TRBD2 cannot be verified. The length of the CDR3 is 14 residues. The germline V gene encodes CDR1 SGHKS and CDR2 YYEKEE (reference sequence). The CDR3: CASSLAPLTGELFF.

This chain links TRBV5-6 with TRBJ2-7. The CDR3 consists of 11 residues. CDR1 SGHDT and CDR2 YYEEEE come from the germline V gene. The CDR3 reads CASSLGSKQYF. Full variable domain (remainder filled in from reference TRBV5-6 and TRBJ2-7): DAGVTQSPTHLIKTRGQQVTLRCSPKSGHDTVSWYQQALGQGPQFIFQYYEEEERQRGNFPDRFSGHQFPNYSSELNVNALLLGDSALYLCASSLGSKQYFGPGTRLTVT.

The J gene is TRBJ2-3, the V gene TRBV15; with no DNA, the TCRdb D assignment of TRBD1 cannot be verified. Germline CDR1 LNHNV, CDR2 YYDKDF (reference sequence). The CDR3 consists of 13 residues. CDR3 residues: CATSRGRGDTQYF.

V and J are TRBV7-9 and TRBJ2-7; with no DNA, the TCRdb D assignment of TRBD2 cannot be verified. CDR1 and CDR2 from the germline V gene are SEHNR and FQNEAQ (reference sequence). The CDR3 is 16 amino acids. CDR3 in amino acids: CASSLVGGESSYEQYF.

The chain combines TRBV7-2 with TRBJ1-1. The germline CDR1 and CDR2 sequences are SGHTA and FQGNSA. The CDR3 length is 13 residues. The CDR3 sequence is CASSLQRNTEAFF.

The rearrangement links TRBV6-5 to TRBJ2-7. The germline CDR1 and CDR2 sequences are MNHEY and SVGAGI. This CDR3 spans 13 amino acids. Here the CDR3 reads CASSYGTYYEQYF.

This chain joins TRBV29-1 and TRBJ2-2; checking the TCRdb D call of TRBD1 is not possible without DNA. Germline V lookup: CDR1 SQVTM, CDR2 ANQGSEA. CDR3 size: 16 residues. CDR3 amino acids: CSVEYPGAGSTGELFF.

The J gene is TRBJ2-2, the V gene TRBV20-1. The CDR3 extends over 14 amino acids. Germline-derived CDR1 and CDR2 are DFQATT and SNEGSKA (reference sequence). The CDR3 spells CSAPPQFSTGELFF.

V and J are TRBV28 and TRBJ2-2; TCRdb returns TRBD1, unconfirmable since there is no DNA. This CDR3 has 22 residues. Germline CDR1 and CDR2: MDHEN and SYDVKM. The CDR3 loop is CASSLLRTGGFFQGSNTGELFF.

This rearrangement joins TRBV5-6 to TRBJ1-1; TCRdb gives TRBD1 as the D gene, but with no DNA this cannot be confirmed. The CDR3 consists of 13 residues. Germline CDR1 reads SGHDT; CDR2 reads YYEEEE. CDR3 sequence reads: CASSFDRDEGAFF.

This rearrangement joins TRBV6-5 to TRBJ1-2; TCRdb's D gene call, TRBD1, goes unchecked for lack of DNA. CDR1 and CDR2 from the germline V gene are MNHEY and SVGAGI. The CDR3 is 14 amino acids. CDR3 amino acids: CASSSGHSSYGYTF.

The J gene is TRBJ2-7, the V gene TRBV7-9; TCRdb lists TRBD1, though no DNA is available to test this call. The germline V gene has CDR1 SEHNR and CDR2 FQNEAQ (reference sequence). This CDR3 comprises 15 residues. The CDR3 spells CASSGVQGSSYEQYF.

V is TRBV19 and J is TRBJ2-3; TCRdb lists TRBD2, though no DNA is available to test this call. The CDR3 runs to 17 residues. From germline, CDR1 is LNHDA and CDR2 SQIVND (reference sequence). The CDR3 here is CASSNTGEGPVTDTQYF. Full variable domain (missing parts from reference TRBV19 and TRBJ2-3): DGGITQSPKYLFRKEGQNVTLSCEQNLNHDAMYWYRQDPGQGLRLIYYSQIVNDFQKGDIAEGYSVSREKKESFPLTVTSAQKNPTAFYLCASSNTGEGPVTDTQYFGPGTRLTVL.

V and J are TRBV20-1 and TRBJ2-1. CDR3 length: 17 residues. Germline V gene lookup returns CDR1 DFQATT and CDR2 SNEGSKA (reference sequence). The CDR3 region is CSVTSLDFGDSYNEQFF.

The V call is TRBV7-9, the J call TRBJ1-1. There are 17 residues in the CDR3. Germline V gives CDR1 SEHNR, CDR2 FQNEAQ (reference sequence). This chain's CDR3 is CARGVWGLGKGRTEAFF.